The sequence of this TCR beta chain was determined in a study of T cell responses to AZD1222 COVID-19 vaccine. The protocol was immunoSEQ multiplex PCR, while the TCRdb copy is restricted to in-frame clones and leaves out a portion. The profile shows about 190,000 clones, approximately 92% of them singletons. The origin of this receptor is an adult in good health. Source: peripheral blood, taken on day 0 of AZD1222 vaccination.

CDR3 coding DNA: TGTGCCAGCAGCCCCGGGACAGGGGGCTTCGAGCAGTACTTC. As protein: CASSPGTGGFEQYF. This chain links TRBV7-2 with TRBJ2-7, with 12 bases aligning to TRBD1. The CDR3 contains 14 residues. CDR1 and CDR2 from the germline V gene are SGHTA and FQGNSA. Unmatched junction bases numbered 5, after V lost 5 bases and J lost 6 bases.